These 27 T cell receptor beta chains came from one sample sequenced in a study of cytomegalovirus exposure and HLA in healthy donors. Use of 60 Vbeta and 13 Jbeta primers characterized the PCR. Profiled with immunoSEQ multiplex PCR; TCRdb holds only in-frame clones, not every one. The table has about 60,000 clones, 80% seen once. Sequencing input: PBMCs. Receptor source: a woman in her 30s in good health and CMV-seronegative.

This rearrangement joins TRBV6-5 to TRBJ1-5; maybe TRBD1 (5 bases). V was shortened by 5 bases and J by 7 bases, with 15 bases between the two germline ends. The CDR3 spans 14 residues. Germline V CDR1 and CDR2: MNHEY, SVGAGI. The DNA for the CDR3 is TGTGCCAGCAGTAAAGGGGTCGGCGTCCAGCCCCAGCATTTT. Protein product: CASSKGVGVQPQHF.

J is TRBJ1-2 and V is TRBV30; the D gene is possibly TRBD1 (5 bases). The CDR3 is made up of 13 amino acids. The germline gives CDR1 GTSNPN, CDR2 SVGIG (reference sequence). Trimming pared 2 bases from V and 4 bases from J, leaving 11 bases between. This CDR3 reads CAWSRSGIYGYTF. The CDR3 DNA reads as TGTGCCTGGAGTCGGTCAGGGATCTATGGCTACACCTTC.

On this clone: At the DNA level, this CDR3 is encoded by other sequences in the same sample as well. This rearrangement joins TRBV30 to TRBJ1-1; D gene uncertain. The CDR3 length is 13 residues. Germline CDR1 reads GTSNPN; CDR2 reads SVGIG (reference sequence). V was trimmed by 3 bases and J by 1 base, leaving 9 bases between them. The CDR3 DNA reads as TGTGCCTGGAGCGCGGGCCAGAACACTGAAGCTTTCTTT. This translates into CAWSAGQNTEAFF.

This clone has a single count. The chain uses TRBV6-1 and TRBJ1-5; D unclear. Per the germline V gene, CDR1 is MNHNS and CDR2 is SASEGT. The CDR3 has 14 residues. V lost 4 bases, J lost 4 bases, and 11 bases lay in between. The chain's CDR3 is CASSANWENQPQHF. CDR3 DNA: TGTGCCAGCAGTGCCAATTGGGAGAATCAGCCCCAGCATTTT.

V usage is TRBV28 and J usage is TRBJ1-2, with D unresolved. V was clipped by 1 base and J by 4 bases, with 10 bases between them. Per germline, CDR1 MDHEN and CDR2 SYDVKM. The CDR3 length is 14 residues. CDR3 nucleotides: TGTGCCAGCAGTTTATCGACTTTCTTCTATGGCTACACCTTC. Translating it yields CASSLSTFFYGYTF.

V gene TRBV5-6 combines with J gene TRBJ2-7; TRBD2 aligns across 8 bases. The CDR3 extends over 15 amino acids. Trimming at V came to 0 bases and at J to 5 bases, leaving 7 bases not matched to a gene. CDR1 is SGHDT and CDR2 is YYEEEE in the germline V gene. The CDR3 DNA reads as TGTGCCAGCAGCTTGGGCAGCCGGGGGGGAAACGAGCAGTACTTC. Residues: CASSLGSRGGNEQYF.

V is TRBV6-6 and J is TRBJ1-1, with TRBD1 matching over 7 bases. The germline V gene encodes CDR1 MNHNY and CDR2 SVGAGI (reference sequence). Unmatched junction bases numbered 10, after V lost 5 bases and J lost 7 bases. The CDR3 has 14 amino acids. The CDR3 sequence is CASSREGAVGEAFF. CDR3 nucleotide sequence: TGTGCCAGCAGTCGGGAGGGGGCGGTTGGTGAAGCTTTCTTT.

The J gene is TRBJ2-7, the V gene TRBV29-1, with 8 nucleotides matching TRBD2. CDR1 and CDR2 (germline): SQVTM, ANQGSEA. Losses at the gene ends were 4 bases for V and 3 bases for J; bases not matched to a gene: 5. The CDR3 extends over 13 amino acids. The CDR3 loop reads CSVGAGEIYEQYF. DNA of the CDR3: TGCAGCGTTGGAGCGGGGGAAATCTACGAGCAGTACTTC.

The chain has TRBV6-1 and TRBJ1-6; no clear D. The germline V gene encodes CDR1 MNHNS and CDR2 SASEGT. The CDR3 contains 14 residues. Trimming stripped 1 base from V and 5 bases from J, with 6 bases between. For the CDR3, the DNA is TGTGCCAGCAGTGAAGTTCCTGATAATTCACCCCTCCACTTT. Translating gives CASSEVPDNSPLHF.

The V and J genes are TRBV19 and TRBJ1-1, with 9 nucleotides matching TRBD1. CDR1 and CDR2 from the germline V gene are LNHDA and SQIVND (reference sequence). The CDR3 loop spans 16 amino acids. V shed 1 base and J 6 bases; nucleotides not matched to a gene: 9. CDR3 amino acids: CASSIGVGGQGSEAFF. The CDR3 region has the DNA TGTGCCAGTAGTATAGGAGTGGGCGGACAGGGGTCTGAAGCTTTCTTT. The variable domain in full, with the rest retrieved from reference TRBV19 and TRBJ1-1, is DGGITQSPKYLFRKEGQNVTLSCEQNLNHDAMYWYRQDPGQGLRLIYYSQIVNDFQKGDIAEGYSVSREKKESFPLTVTSAQKNPTAFYLCASSIGVGGQGSEAFFGQGTRLTVV.

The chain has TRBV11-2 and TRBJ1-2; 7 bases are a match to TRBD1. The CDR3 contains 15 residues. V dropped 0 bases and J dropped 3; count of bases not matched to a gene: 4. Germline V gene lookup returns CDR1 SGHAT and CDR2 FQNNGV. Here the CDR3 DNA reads TGTGCCAGCAGCTTAGACACAGGGGTGTACTATGGCTACACCTTC. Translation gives CASSLDTGVYYGYTF.

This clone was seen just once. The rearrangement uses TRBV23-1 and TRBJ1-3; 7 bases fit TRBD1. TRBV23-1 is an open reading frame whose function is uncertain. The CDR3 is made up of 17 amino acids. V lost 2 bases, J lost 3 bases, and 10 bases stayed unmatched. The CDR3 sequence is CASSQRDSRCCGNTIYF. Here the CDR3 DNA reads TGCGCCAGCAGTCAACGGGACAGTCGATGTTGTGGAAACACCATATATTTT.

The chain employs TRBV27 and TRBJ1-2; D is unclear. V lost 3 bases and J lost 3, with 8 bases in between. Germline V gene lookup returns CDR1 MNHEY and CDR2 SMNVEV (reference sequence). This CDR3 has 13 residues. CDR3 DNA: TGTGCCAGCAGTTTTGGGCCCCACTATGGCTACACCTTC. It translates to CASSFGPHYGYTF.

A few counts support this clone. CDR3 DNA sequence: TGTGCCAGCAGCTTGGCCGTACCGAGGGAAGCTTTCTTT. The encoded protein is CASSLAVPREAFF. V usage is TRBV5-6 and J usage is TRBJ1-1; no reliable D call. This CDR3 is built from 13 residues. Deletions cut 0 bases from V and 8 bases from J, with 11 bases between. CDR1 is SGHDT, CDR2 YYEEEE, per germline.

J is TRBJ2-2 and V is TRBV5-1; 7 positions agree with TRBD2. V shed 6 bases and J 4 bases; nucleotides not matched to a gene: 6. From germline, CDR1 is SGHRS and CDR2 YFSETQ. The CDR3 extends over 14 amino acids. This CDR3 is CASKGAGFTGELFF. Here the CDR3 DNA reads TGCGCCAGCAAGGGAGCGGGATTCACCGGGGAGCTGTTTTTT.

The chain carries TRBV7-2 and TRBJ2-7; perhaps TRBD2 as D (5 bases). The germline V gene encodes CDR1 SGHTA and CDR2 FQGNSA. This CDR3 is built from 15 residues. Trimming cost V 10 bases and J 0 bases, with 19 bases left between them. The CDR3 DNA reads TGTGCCACCAAGCAGCAAGCGGCCCCCTCCTACGAGCAGTACTTC. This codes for CATKQQAAPSYEQYF.

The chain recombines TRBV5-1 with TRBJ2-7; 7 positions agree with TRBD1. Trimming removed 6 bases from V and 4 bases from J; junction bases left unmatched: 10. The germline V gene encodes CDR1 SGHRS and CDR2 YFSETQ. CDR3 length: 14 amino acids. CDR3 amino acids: CASNSRGQAYEQYF. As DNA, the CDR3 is TGCGCCAGCAACTCCCGAGGACAGGCATACGAGCAGTACTTC.

The CDR3 DNA follows: TGTGCCACCAGCAGACAGGGGGCCGGAACTGAAGCTTTCTTT. It encodes CATSRQGAGTEAFF. The rearrangement uses TRBV15 and TRBJ1-1; 8 bases fit TRBD1. Germline V gene lookup returns CDR1 LNHNV and CDR2 YYDKDF (reference sequence). This CDR3 contains 14 residues. With 2 bases clipped from V and 5 bases from J, the junction kept 4 bases outside the gene matches.

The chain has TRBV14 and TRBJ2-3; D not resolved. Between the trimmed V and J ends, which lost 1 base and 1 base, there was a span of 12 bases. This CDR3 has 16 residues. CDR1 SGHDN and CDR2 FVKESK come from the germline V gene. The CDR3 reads CASSQGTSPRTDTQYF. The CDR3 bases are TGTGCCAGCAGCCAAGGCACTTCTCCGCGCACAGATACGCAGTATTTT.

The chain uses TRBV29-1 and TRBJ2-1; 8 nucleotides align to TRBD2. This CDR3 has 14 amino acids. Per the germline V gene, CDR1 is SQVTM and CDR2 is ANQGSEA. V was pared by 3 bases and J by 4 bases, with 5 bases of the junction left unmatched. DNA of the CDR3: TGCAGCGTTGAGCCGGGGGGGCCTTACAATGAGCAGTTCTTC. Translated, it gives CSVEPGGPYNEQFF.

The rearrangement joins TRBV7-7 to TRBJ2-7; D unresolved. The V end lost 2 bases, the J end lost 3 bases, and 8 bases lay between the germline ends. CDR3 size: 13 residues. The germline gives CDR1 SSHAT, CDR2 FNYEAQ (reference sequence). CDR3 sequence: CASSLNPGYEQYF. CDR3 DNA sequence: TGTGCCAGCAGCTTAAACCCGGGCTACGAGCAGTACTTC.

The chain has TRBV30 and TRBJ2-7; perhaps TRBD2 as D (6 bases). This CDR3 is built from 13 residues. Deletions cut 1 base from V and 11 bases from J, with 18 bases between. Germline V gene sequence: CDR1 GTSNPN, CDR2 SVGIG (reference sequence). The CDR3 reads CAWSGKNRLEEYF. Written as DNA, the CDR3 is TGTGCCTGGAGTGGGAAAAATCGACTAGAGGAGTACTTC. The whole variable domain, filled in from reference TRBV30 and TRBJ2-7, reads SQTIHQWPATLVQPVGSPLSLECTVEGTSNPNLYWYRQAAGRGLQLLFYSVGIGQISSEVPQNLSASRPQDRQFILSSKKLLLSDSGFYLCAWSGKNRLEEYFGPGTRLTVT.

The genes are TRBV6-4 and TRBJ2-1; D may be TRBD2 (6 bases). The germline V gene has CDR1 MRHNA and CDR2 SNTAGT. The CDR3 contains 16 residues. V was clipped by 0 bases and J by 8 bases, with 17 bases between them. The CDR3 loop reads CASSDSRFGRWDEQFF. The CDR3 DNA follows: TGTGCCAGCAGTGACTCGAGGTTCGGGAGATGGGATGAGCAGTTCTTC.

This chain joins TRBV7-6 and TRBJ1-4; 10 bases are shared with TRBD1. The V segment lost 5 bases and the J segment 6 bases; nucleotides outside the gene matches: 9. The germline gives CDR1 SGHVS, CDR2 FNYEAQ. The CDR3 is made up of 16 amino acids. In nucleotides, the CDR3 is TGTGCCAGCAGCCAAGCCCTCGGACAGGGGGATGAAAAACTGTTTTTT. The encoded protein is CASSQALGQGDEKLFF.

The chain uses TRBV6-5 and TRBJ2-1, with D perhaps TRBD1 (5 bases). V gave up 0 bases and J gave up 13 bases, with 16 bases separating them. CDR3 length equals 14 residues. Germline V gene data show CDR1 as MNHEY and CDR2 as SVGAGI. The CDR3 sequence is CASSYSTDRKSQFF. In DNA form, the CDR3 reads TGTGCCAGCAGTTACTCAACAGACAGAAAGAGTCAGTTCTTC.

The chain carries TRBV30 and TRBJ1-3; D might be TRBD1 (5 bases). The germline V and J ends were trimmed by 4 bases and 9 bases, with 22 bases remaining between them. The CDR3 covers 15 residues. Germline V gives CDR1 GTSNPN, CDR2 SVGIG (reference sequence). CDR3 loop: CAWNRQSSRRSTIYF. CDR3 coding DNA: TGTGCCTGGAACCGACAGTCGTCCCGTCGGAGCACCATATATTTT.

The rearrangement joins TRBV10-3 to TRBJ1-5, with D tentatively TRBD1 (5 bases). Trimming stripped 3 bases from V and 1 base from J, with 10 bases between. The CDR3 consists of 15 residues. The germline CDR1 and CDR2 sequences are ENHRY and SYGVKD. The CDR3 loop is CAISEDGGSNQPQHF. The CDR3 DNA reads TGTGCCATCAGTGAAGACGGGGGAAGCAATCAGCCCCAGCATTTT.